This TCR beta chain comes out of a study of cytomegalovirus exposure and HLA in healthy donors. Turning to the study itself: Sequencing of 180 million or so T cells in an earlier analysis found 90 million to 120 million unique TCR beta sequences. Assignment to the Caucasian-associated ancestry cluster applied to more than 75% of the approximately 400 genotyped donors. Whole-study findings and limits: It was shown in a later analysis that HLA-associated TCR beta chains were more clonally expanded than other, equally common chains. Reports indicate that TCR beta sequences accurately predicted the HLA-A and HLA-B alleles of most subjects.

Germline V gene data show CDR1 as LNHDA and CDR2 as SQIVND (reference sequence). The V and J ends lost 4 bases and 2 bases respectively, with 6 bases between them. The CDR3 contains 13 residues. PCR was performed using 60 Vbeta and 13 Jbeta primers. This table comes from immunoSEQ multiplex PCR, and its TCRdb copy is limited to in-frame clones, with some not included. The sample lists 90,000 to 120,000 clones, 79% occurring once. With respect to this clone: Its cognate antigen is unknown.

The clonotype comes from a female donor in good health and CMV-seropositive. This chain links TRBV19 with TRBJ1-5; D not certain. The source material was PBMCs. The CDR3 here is CASSSAGNQPQHF. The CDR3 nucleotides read TGTGCCAGTAGTAGTGCGGGCAATCAGCCCCAGCATTTT.